This T cell receptor (beta chain) originates from a study of blood T cell repertoires in COVID-19. Looking at the study overall: Nucleic acid was either cDNA or gDNA, and it came from T cells, B-cell-depleted T cells, or PBMCs.

Measured with immunoSEQ multiplex PCR; TCRdb has only the in-frame clones, and not every one. The sample carries approximately 240,000 clones, approximately 91% recorded once. Germline V gene lookup returns CDR1 LNHNV and CDR2 YYDKDF (reference sequence). This CDR3 is built from 16 residues. Trimming removed 0 bases from V and 9 bases from J; junction bases left unmatched: 9. The origin of this receptor is a woman aged 40 to 49 who had recovered from COVID-19. Source material: peripheral blood. The rearrangement joins TRBV15 to TRBJ2-1; 9 bases align to TRBD2. DNA for the CDR3: TGTGCCACCAGCAGAGACCCCGGACTAGCGCGGACTGAGCAGTTCTTC. It codes for CATSRDPGLARTEQFF.